This T cell receptor beta chain was identified during a study of T cells in Graves' hyperthyroidism and ophthalmopathy. This clonotype has only a few counts. Its antigen is unidentified. RNA transcripts served as the template for amplifying TCR beta CDR3 regions. Using the HTBI primer set, a first-round RT-PCR was run on the TCR CDR3. TCRdb redid the calling of the multiplex PCR reads with MiXCR, one entry per CDR3 protein. This sample has more than 500,000 distinct CDR3 sequences; about 16% occur once, and the top ten carry around 3.9%. Findings and caveats of the study: Ophthalmopathy was model-predicted a median roughly 6.2 months pre-onset.

V was pared by 7 bases and J by 3 bases, with 7 bases of the junction left unmatched. In germline, CDR1 is ENHRY, CDR2 SYGVKD. This CDR3 has 14 amino acids. The clonotype comes from a woman aged 25 to 39 with Graves' hyperthyroidism. Specimen: blood. The J gene is TRBJ2-5, the V gene TRBV10-3; 8 nucleotides agree with TRBD2. As DNA, the CDR3 is TGTGCCATCAAAAGGACTAGCTCGGAAGAGACCCAGTACTTC. Protein: CAIKRTSSEETQYF.